This record concerns one T cell receptor (beta chain) sequence. Its antigen is not yet known. Per-base quality was not reported, and no clone a single base away is much larger than it. The data were taken from a study of cytomegalovirus exposure and HLA in healthy donors (dated by TCRdb to about 2017). As for the study more broadly: According to a later analysis, one platform produced both the approximately 110 validation repertoires and the 666 repertoires of the first cohort. The aim of the study was to test whether cataloging public T cell receptors could identify signatures of past pathogen exposure. Along with the roughly 700-subject first cohort, a separate validation cohort of about 110 different subjects was used. To predict cytomegalovirus infection status, the study combined high-throughput TCR immunosequencing, statistical association of individual TCRs with disease status, and machine learning. Study-wide findings and limitations: A later analysis found that TCRs clustered in the first cohort also tended to co-occur in the 95 to 150 validation repertoires, with 94% of cluster scores above 0. All 120 or so repertoires were used to score co-occurrence in the validation cohort in a later analysis, because that analysis had no HLA typing for the cohort. Cytomegalovirus status was reported to be diagnosed by the classifier with high specificity and sensitivity in both the original and validation cohorts. In vitro tests confirmed that a few of the cytomegalovirus-associated TCR beta chains recognize cytomegalovirus antigens. Across donors, most TCR sequences were observed very rarely, whereas some public TCRs were present in many individuals. The study listed 150 to 200 TCR beta chains as associated with cytomegalovirus. It was suggested by the authors that the approach could potentially be generalized to other disease states and immunological phenotypes.

Donors formed part of the validation cohort, which comprised 95 to 150 subjects and was distinct from the first cohort of fewer than 750 subjects. The library was generated by the immunoSEQ multiplex PCR assay. Concerning the study's data processing: A statistical classification framework was developed to diagnose cytomegalovirus status using the catalog of TCR beta chain sequences. As stored in TCRdb, this immuneACCESS dataset retains in-frame rearrangements with V and J assigned. A fraction of the clones does not appear; measured against another copy, unresolved V genes explain less than half of the discrepancy, and the remainder lacks a known reason. That table furnishes V, J and clone size, whereas the DNA furnished D and trimming. In all, the sample holds about 83,000 clones, and 95% to 97% of those were seen once. The ten largest make up about 1.3% of the sample. The sequencing input was PBMCs. The TCR was taken from a woman under 30 in good health and CMV-seronegative.

The sequenced DNA: TGTGCCACCAGGTTGGGAGGCCCCTATGGCTACACCTTC. Translated, this is CATRLGGPYGYTF. Rearrangement joined TRBV15 to TRBJ1-2, with the D gene call left open. CDR1 and CDR2 (LNHNV, YYDKDF) derive from the germline V gene (reference sequence). The CDR3 holds 13 amino acids from the cysteine to the phenylalanine. Left in the record is the CDR3 DNA by itself, 39 bases read in frame from the first base. The germline ends are 12 bases apart after V is trimmed by 6 bases and J by 4 bases.